The 23 T cell receptor beta chains presented below share a single source sample, sequenced in a study of blood T cell repertoires in COVID-19. The assay was immunoSEQ multiplex PCR, and TCRdb's table has in-frame clones only and misses some. Seen here are 200,000 to 250,000 clones, approximately 84% observed once, and the top ten hold 4% to 4.5%. The sequenced sample was peripheral blood. These receptors originate from a man in his forties or fifties with acute or convalescent COVID-19.

The chain employs TRBV18 and TRBJ1-1, with unresolved D. Germline V CDR1 and CDR2: KGHSH, LQKENI. V dropped 6 bases and J dropped 0 bases, with 14 bases sitting between them. The CDR3 is made up of 15 amino acids. CDR3 DNA sequence: TGTGCCAGCTCCCCTGTTCAGTTTTTGAACACTGAAGCTTTCTTT. The encoded protein is CASSPVQFLNTEAFF. Combining the CDR3 with reference TRBV18 and TRBJ1-1 gives the whole variable domain NAGVMQNPRHLVRRRGQEARLRCSPMKGHSHVYWYRQLPEEGLKFMVYLQKENIIDESGMPKERFSAEFPKEGPSILRIQQVVRGDSAAYFCASSPVQFLNTEAFFGQGTRLTVV.

This sequence joins TRBV7-8 and TRBJ1-5; D possibly corresponds to TRBD1 (6 bases). The CDR3 runs to 14 residues. CDR1 SGHVS and CDR2 FQNEAQ come from the germline V gene. Trimming shortened V by 1 base and J by 4 bases, and 8 bases separated the two germline ends. CDR3 sequence: CASSLVGANQPQHF. The CDR3 DNA reads TGTGCCAGCAGCTTAGTGGGGGCGAATCAGCCCCAGCATTTT.

V usage is TRBV2 and J usage is TRBJ1-5, with 8 positions matching TRBD1. Germline V gives CDR1 SNHLY, CDR2 FYNNEI. The ends lost 7 bases at V and 5 bases at J; junction bases unmatched: 7. This CDR3 is 14 amino acids long. In DNA, the CDR3 is TGTGCCAGCAAGACAGGGGTAGGATATCAGCCCCAGCATTTT. Amino acids: CASKTGVGYQPQHF.

The chain employs TRBV6-1 and TRBJ1-1; 8 bases are shared with TRBD1. Per the germline V gene, CDR1 is MNHNS and CDR2 is SASEGT. This CDR3 comprises 15 residues. V dropped 2 bases and J dropped 4; count of bases not matched to a gene: 6. The CDR3 reads CASSESRQGLTEAFF. DNA of the CDR3: TGTGCCAGCAGTGAATCCCGACAGGGGCTCACTGAAGCTTTCTTT.

The chain employs TRBV2 and TRBJ1-1; no definite D call. CDR3 length equals 16 residues. The germline V gene has CDR1 SNHLY and CDR2 FYNNEI. V dropped 8 bases and J dropped 0 bases, with 19 bases sitting between them. CDR3 DNA: TGTGCCAGCTCCCCATACACAAGGAGACTGAACACTGAAGCTTTCTTT. Amino acids: CASSPYTRRLNTEAFF.

The chain has TRBV2 and TRBJ1-2; 9 nucleotides agree with TRBD1. This CDR3 spans 14 amino acids. CDR1 is SNHLY, CDR2 FYNNEI, per germline. The V gene end was trimmed by 8 bases and the J gene end by 6 bases; junction bases not matched to a gene: 10. The CDR3 coding sequence is TGTGCCAGCGGAACAGGGGGCGCGGTGGATGGCTACACCTTC. It specifies CASGTGGAVDGYTF.

The chain combines TRBV25-1 with TRBJ1-2; 10 bases align to TRBD1. The trim removed 4 bases at V and 5 bases at J, leaving 7 bases unmatched. Germline CDR1 is MGHDK and CDR2 is SYGVNS. The CDR3 has 15 residues. The CDR3 nucleotides are TGTGCCAGCAGTGCTGGGGACAGGGGCACATATGGCTACACCTTC. Translating gives CASSAGDRGTYGYTF.

The chain uses TRBV6-4 and TRBJ2-1, with 7 bases lining up with TRBD2. V shed 2 bases, J shed 8 bases, and the junction held 18 bases outside the gene matches. Germline V gene sequence: CDR1 MRHNA, CDR2 SNTAGT. This CDR3 contains 18 residues. The CDR3 bases are TGTGCCAGCAGTGACCGTCTGCGGGGTCGGGGGGAATTTTATGAGCAGTTCTTC. Protein product: CASSDRLRGRGEFYEQFF.

The chain employs TRBV7-2 and TRBJ1-1; no reliable D call. The CDR3 length is 14 residues. CDR1 is SGHTA, CDR2 FQGNSA, per germline. V was pared by 4 bases and J by 4 bases, with 13 bases between. This chain's CDR3 is CASSSRPGSTEAFF. The CDR3 nucleotides read TGTGCCAGCAGCTCGCGACCCGGGAGCACTGAAGCTTTCTTT. The full variable domain, completed using reference TRBV7-2 and TRBJ1-1, is GAGVSQSPSNKVTEKGKDVELRCDPISGHTALYWYRQSLGQGLEFLIYFQGNSAPDKSGLPSDRFSAERTGGSVSTLTIQRTQQEDSAVYLCASSSRPGSTEAFFGQGTRLTVV.

CDR3 in amino acids: CASSLAGTAAYGYTF. CDR3 DNA: TGTGCCAGCAGCTTGGCCGGGACAGCAGCCTATGGCTACACCTTC. The V call is TRBV5-5, the J call TRBJ1-2; 7 nucleotides match TRBD1. Trimming removed 0 bases from V and 4 bases from J; junction bases left unmatched: 6. The germline CDR1 and CDR2 sequences are SGHKS and YYEKEE (reference sequence). There are 15 residues in the CDR3.

This clone occurred once. The genes are TRBV11-2 and TRBJ2-3; 16 bases align to TRBD2. The V segment lost 4 bases and the J segment 4 bases; nucleotides outside the gene matches: 11. This CDR3 contains 19 residues. CDR1 is SGHAT, CDR2 FQNNGV, per germline. CDR3 region: CASSSGTSGGARIADTQYF. CDR3 DNA sequence: TGTGCCAGCAGCTCCGGGACTAGCGGGGGGGCCAGGATAGCAGATACGCAGTATTTT.

The gene calls are TRBV21-1 and TRBJ1-2. TRBV21-1 is annotated as a pseudogene. This CDR3 comprises 18 residues. CDR3 sequence: CASSNIGSEPPLSGGYTF. In nucleotides, the CDR3 is TGTGCCAGCAGCAATATCGGCTCGGAGCCCCCCTTGAGTGGTGGCTACACCTTC.

The rearrangement joins TRBV12-3 or TRBV12-4 to TRBJ1-2, with a possible D match to TRBD1 (5 bases). There are 12 residues in the CDR3. The V end was cut by 6 bases, the J end by 8 bases, with 13 bases between. The DNA of the CDR3 is TGTGCCAGCAGCCCCGCCTGGGGCGGCTACACCTTC. Protein sequence: CASSPAWGGYTF.

The table lists this clone with a few counts. V is TRBV6-5 and J is TRBJ1-2; TRBD1 matches 9 bases. The V gene end was trimmed by 6 bases and the J gene end by 2 bases; junction bases not matched to a gene: 7. From germline, CDR1 is MNHEY and CDR2 SVGAGI. The CDR3 has 15 amino acids. The CDR3: CASRPGQGLNYGYTF. The CDR3 DNA follows: TGTGCCAGCAGGCCGGGACAGGGCCTCAACTATGGCTACACCTTC.

The chain has TRBV19 and TRBJ1-2; TRBD1 matches 7 bases. J was trimmed by 5 bases and V by 2 bases; bases with no gene match: 5. The germline V gene encodes CDR1 LNHDA and CDR2 SQIVND (reference sequence). This CDR3 has 14 amino acids. The CDR3, as DNA: TGTGCCAGTAGTATATCCCGGGACAGTTATGGCTACACCTTC. Its protein product is CASSISRDSYGYTF.

The chain is built from TRBV19 and TRBJ2-5, with TRBD2 identical over 12 bases. V lost 6 bases, J lost 5 bases, and 4 bases stayed unmatched. Looked up from germline, CDR1 is LNHDA and CDR2 is SQIVND (reference sequence). This CDR3 has 14 residues. CDR3 DNA sequence: TGTGCCAGTAGCCTAGCGGGGGGGCACGAGACCCAGTACTTC. Translated: CASSLAGGHETQYF.

The rearrangement links TRBV11-3 to TRBJ2-1, with 8 bases identical to TRBD2. The germline V gene has CDR1 SGHNT and CDR2 YENEEA. V lost 5 bases, J lost 9 bases, and 12 bases stayed unmatched. The length of the CDR3 is 15 residues. The chain's CDR3 is CASSRGGGPGGEQFF. The CDR3 coding sequence is TGTGCCAGCAGCCGGGGGGGCGGACCTGGTGGTGAGCAGTTCTTC.

The chain is built from TRBV5-4 and TRBJ1-5; 9 bases fit TRBD1. The ends lost 4 bases at V and 3 bases at J; junction bases unmatched: 5. Germline V CDR1 and CDR2: SGHNT, YYREEE (reference sequence). CDR3 length equals 15 residues. For the CDR3, the DNA is TGTGCCAGCAGCAATACAGGGGGCTTCAATCAGCCCCAGCATTTT. Its protein product is CASSNTGGFNQPQHF.

The J gene is TRBJ2-2, the V gene TRBV2; D is perhaps TRBD1 (6 bases). Germline V gene sequence: CDR1 SNHLY, CDR2 FYNNEI. The CDR3 is 15 residues long. The V gene lost 4 bases and the J gene lost 3 bases, with 12 bases spanning the gap. This CDR3 reads CASSVQGSDTGELFF. CDR3 bases: TGTGCCAGCAGTGTCCAGGGGTCGGACACCGGGGAGCTGTTTTTT.

The rearrangement links TRBV18 to TRBJ2-1, with 12 bases aligning to TRBD1. Germline values: CDR1 KGHSH, CDR2 LQKENI. Trimming took 6 bases from V and 5 from J; bases not matched to a gene: 2. CDR3 size: 14 residues. This CDR3 reads CASSRDRGHNEQFF. The CDR3 DNA reads TGTGCCAGCTCTCGGGACAGGGGGCACAATGAGCAGTTCTTC. Supplemented by reference TRBV18 and TRBJ2-1, the full variable domain reads NAGVMQNPRHLVRRRGQEARLRCSPMKGHSHVYWYRQLPEEGLKFMVYLQKENIIDESGMPKERFSAEFPKEGPSILRIQQVVRGDSAAYFCASSRDRGHNEQFFGPGTRLTVL.

The CDR3 sequence is CATGQSSYNEQFF. CDR3 DNA: TGCGCCACCGGACAGAGCTCCTACAATGAGCAGTTCTTC. The gene calls are TRBV4-1 and TRBJ2-1, with TRBD1 as a possible D gene (6 bases). The CDR3 contains 13 residues. Per germline, CDR1 MGHRA and CDR2 YSYEKL. Trimming removed 10 bases at V and 0 bases at J, with 10 bases between.

This clone was seen just once. V and J are TRBV30 and TRBJ1-2; D unresolved. Trimming took 4 bases from V and 4 from J, leaving 19 bases between them. Germline V gene data show CDR1 as GTSNPN and CDR2 as SVGIG (reference sequence). This CDR3 contains 15 residues. The CDR3 here is CAWNPPGKVLYGYTF. The CDR3 DNA follows: TGTGCCTGGAACCCCCCCGGGAAGGTACTCTATGGCTACACCTTC.

J is TRBJ2-7 and V is TRBV11-3, with 8 positions matching TRBD1. V trimming: 5 bases; J trimming: 4 bases; junction bases outside the gene matches: 10. The CDR3 runs 15 residues. Germline lookup yields CDR1 SGHNT and CDR2 YENEEA. The chain's CDR3 is CASSPGGTGRYEQYF. The CDR3, as DNA: TGTGCCAGCAGCCCAGGGGGGACAGGAAGATACGAGCAGTACTTC.